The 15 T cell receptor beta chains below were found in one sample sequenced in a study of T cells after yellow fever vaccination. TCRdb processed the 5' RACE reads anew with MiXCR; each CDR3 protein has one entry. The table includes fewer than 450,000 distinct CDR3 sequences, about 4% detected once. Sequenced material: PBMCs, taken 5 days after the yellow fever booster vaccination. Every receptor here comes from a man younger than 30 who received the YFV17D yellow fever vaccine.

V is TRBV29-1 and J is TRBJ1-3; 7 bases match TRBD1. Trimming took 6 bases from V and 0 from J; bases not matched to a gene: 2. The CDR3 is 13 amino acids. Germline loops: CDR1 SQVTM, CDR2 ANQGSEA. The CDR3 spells CSVGQSSGNTIYF. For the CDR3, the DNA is TGCAGCGTGGGACAGAGCTCTGGAAACACCATATATTTT.

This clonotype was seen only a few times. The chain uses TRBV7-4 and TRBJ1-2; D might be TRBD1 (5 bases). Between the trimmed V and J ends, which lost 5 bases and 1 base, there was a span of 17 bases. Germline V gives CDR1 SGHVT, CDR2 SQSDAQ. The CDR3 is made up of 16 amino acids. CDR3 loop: CASSPPRAGLNYGYTF. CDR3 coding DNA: TGTGCCAGCAGCCCACCCAGGGCAGGGCTTAACTATGGCTACACCTTC.

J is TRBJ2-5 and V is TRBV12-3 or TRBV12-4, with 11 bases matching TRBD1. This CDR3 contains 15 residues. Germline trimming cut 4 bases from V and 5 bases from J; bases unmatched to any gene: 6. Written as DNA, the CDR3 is TGTGCCAGCAGTTCCGGGACAGGGGGAACGGAGACCCAGTACTTC. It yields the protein CASSSGTGGTETQYF.

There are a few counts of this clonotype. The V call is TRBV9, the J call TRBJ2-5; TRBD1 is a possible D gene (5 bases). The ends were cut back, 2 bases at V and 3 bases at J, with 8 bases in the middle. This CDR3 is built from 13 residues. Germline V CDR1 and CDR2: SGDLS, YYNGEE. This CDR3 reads CASSVSGKETQYF. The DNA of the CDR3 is TGTGCCAGCAGCGTTTCAGGGAAAGAGACCCAGTACTTC.

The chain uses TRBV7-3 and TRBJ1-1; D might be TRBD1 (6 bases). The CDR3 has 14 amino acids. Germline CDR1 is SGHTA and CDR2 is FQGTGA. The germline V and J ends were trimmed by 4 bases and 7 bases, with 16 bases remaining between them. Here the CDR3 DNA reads TGTGCCAGCAGCTCGGACCCACAGGGACTTGAAGCTTTCTTT. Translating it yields CASSSDPQGLEAFF.

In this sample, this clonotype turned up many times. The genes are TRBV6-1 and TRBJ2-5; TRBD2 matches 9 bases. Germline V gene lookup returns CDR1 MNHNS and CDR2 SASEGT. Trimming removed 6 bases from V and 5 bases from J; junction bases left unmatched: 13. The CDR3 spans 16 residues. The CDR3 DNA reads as TGTGCCAGCAGCCCCAGGGGCGGGGGGGCATGGGAGACCCAGTACTTC. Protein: CASSPRGGGAWETQYF.

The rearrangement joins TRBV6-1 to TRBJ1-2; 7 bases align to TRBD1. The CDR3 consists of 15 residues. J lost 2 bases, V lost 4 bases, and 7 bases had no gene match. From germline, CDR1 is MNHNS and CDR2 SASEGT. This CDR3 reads CASSARQGVNYGYTF. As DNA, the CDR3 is TGTGCCAGCAGTGCGCGACAGGGAGTAAACTATGGCTACACCTTC.

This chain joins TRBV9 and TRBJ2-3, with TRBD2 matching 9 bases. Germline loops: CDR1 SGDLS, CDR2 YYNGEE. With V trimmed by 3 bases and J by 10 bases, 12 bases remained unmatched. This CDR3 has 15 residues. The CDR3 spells CASSENSGGPAAQYF. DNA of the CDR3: TGTGCCAGCAGCGAGAATAGCGGGGGCCCCGCGGCGCAGTATTTT.

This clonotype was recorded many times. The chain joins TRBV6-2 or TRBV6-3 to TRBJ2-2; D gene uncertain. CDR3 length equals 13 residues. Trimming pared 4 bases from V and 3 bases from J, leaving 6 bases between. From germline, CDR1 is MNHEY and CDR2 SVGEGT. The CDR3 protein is CASSSFHTGELFF. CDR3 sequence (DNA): TGTGCCAGCAGTTCTTTCCACACCGGGGAGCTGTTTTTT.

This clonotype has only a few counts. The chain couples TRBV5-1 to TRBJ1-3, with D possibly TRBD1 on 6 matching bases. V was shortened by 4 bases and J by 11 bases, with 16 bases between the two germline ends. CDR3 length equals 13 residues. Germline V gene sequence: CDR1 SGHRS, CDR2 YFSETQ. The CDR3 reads CASSVTREGAIYF. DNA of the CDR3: TGCGCCAGCAGCGTAACCAGGGAGGGGGCCATATATTTT.

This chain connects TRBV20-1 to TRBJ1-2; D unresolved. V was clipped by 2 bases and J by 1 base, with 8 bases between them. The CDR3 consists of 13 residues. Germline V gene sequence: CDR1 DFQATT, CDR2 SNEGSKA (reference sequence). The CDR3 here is CSARQRLNYGYTF. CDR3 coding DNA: TGCAGTGCTAGACAACGTCTTAACTATGGCTACACCTTC.

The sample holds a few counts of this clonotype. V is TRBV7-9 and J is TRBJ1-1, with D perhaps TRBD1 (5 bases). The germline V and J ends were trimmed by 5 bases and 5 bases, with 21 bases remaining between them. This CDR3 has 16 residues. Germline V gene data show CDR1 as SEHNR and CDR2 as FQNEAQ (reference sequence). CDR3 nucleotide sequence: TGTGCCAGCAGCCCGGGACCGGGCCCCCGGAGGACTGAAGCTTTCTTT. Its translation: CASSPGPGPRRTEAFF.

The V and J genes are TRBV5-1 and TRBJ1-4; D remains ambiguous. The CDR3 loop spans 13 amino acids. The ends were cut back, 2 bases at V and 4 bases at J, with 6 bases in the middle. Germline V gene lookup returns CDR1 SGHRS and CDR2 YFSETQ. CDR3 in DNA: TGCGCCAGCAGCTTTCGAATTAATGAAAAACTGTTTTTT. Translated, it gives CASSFRINEKLFF. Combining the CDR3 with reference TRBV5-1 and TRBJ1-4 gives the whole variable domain KAGVTQTPRYLIKTRGQQVTLSCSPISGHRSVSWYQQTPGQGLQFLFEYFSETQRNKGNFPGRFSGRQFSNSRSEMNVSTLELGDSALYLCASSFRINEKLFFGSGTQLSVL.

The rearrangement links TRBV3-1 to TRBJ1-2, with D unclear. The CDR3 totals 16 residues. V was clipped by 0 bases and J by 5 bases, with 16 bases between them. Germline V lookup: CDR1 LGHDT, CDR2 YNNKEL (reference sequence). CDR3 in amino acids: CASSQDYTGLRYGYTF. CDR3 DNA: TGTGCCAGCAGCCAAGATTATACGGGCTTGCGGTATGGCTACACCTTC.

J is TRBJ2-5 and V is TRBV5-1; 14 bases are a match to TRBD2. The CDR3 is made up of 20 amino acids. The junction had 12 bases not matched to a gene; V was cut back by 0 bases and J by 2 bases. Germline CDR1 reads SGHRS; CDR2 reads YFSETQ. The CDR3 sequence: CASSLASTSGGAGGQETQYF. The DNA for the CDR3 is TGCGCCAGCAGCTTGGCCTCGACTAGCGGGGGGGCCGGGGGGCAAGAGACCCAGTACTTC.